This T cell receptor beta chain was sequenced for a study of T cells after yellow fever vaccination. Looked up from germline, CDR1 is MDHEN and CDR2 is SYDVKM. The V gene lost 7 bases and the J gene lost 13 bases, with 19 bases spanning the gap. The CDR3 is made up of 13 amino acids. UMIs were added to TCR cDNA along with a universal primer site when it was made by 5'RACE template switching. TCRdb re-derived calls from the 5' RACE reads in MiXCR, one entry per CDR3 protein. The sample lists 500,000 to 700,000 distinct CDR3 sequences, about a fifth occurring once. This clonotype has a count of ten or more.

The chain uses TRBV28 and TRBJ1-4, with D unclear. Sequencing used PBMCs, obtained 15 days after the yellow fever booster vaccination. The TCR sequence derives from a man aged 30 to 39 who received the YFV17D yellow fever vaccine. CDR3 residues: CASKLSITAILFF. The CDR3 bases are TGTGCCAGCAAGCTCTCGATTACGGCGATACTGTTTTTT.